The present entry profiles one TCR beta chain with its context. The CDR3 extends over 18 amino acids. Looked up from germline, CDR1 is MNHNS and CDR2 is SASEGT. The ends were cut back, 2 bases at V and 0 bases at J, with 14 bases in the middle. Repertoires were generated with immunoSEQ multiplex PCR, while TCRdb's copy carries only in-frame clones and drops some. The sample yields under 650,000 clones, 96% seen once. This sample is part of a study of shared clonotypes between healthy human individuals. The sample consisted of naive CD4+ T cells sorted from blood. Described subset: CD45RA+ positively selected. The gene calls are TRBV6-1 and TRBJ2-6; the D gene is possibly TRBD1 (5 bases). This sequence originates from a woman between 25 and 40 years old in good health. The CDR3 region is CASSEKGYDSSGANVLTF. The CDR3 nucleotides are TGTGCCAGCAGTGAAAAGGGTTACGACAGCTCTGGGGCCAACGTCCTGACTTTC.